One sample yielded the 9 T cell receptor beta chains listed below, sequenced in a study of T cell repertoires in cytomegalovirus infection. A single record per CDR3 protein comes from TCRdb applying MiXCR to the reads. The sample includes about 180,000 distinct CDR3 sequences, 14% seen only once; the top ten take roughly 27%. The sample taken for sequencing was PBMCs. All receptors derive from a human donor in good health (CMV status not recorded). Some clones in this sample may be carry-over from other donors' samples.

This clonotype was found a few times. This chain links TRBV15 with TRBJ2-2; no reliable D call. With 4 bases removed from V and 6 bases from J, the gap between germline ends came to 9 bases. The germline CDR1 and CDR2 sequences are LNHNV and YYDKDF (reference sequence). The CDR3 has 13 amino acids. The CDR3: CATSTYRAGELFF. CDR3 nucleotides: TGTGCCACCAGCACCTACCGGGCCGGGGAGCTGTTTTTT.

This clonotype was detected many times. The chain employs TRBV7-2 and TRBJ2-5, with 8 positions matching TRBD1. This CDR3 has 19 amino acids. Germline values: CDR1 SGHTA, CDR2 FQGNSA. Germline trimming cut 0 bases from V and 2 bases from J; bases unmatched to any gene: 14. The CDR3 here is CASSLAPFGQGLEQETQYF. CDR3 bases: TGTGCCAGCAGCTTAGCCCCCTTCGGACAGGGCCTCGAACAAGAGACCCAGTACTTC.

This clonotype showed up just a few times. The rearrangement links TRBV7-2 to TRBJ2-7, with TRBD2 matching over 12 bases. CDR1 SGHTA and CDR2 FQGNSA come from the germline V gene. This CDR3 is 13 amino acids long. Trimming cost V 5 bases and J 7 bases; bases outside gene matches: 3. CDR3 region: CASSAGLAGEQYF. CDR3 DNA: TGTGCCAGCAGCGCAGGACTAGCGGGAGAGCAGTACTTC. Full variable domain (missing parts from reference TRBV7-2 and TRBJ2-7): GAGVSQSPSNKVTEKGKDVELRCDPISGHTALYWYRQSLGQGLEFLIYFQGNSAPDKSGLPSDRFSAERTGGSVSTLTIQRTQQEDSAVYLCASSAGLAGEQYFGPGTRLTVT.

Details on this clonotype: A much larger clone lies one base from this, so it may be a read error. V is TRBV28 and J is TRBJ2-1; 7 nucleotides align to TRBD1. From germline, CDR1 is MDHEN and CDR2 SYDVKM. CDR3 length equals 21 residues. The CDR3 region has the DNA TGTGCCAACAGTCTAACCCGACAGGGCCTCCCCGACCACGACTCCTACAATGAGCAGTTCTTC. Protein: CANSLTRQGLPDHDSYNEQFF.

Here the CDR3 DNA reads TGTGCCAGCAGCTTAGCAGGGGGCAAGAGTGGCTACACCTTC. Translation: CASSLAGGKSGYTF. The V gene is TRBV11-2, the J gene TRBJ1-2, with 8 bases that match TRBD1. In germline, CDR1 is SGHAT, CDR2 FQNNGV. The CDR3 runs 14 residues. After removal of 1 base from V and 7 bases from J, the junction contained 5 bases not matched to a gene. Full variable domain (outside the CDR3, taken from reference TRBV11-2 and TRBJ1-2): EAGVAQSPRYKIIEKRQSVAFWCNPISGHATLYWYQQILGQGPKLLIQFQNNGVVDDSQLPKDRFSAERLKGVDSTLKIQPAKLEDSAVYLCASSLAGGKSGYTFGSGTRLTVV.

This clonotype was recorded at least ten times. CDR3 loop: CASSLESGGAWEQYF. The CDR3 region has the DNA TGTGCCAGCAGCTTAGAGAGCGGGGGGGCGTGGGAGCAGTACTTC. J is TRBJ2-7 and V is TRBV7-8, with 10 positions matching TRBD2. Germline trimming cut 1 base from V and 7 bases from J; bases unmatched to any gene: 7. CDR3 length equals 15 residues. Germline V gives CDR1 SGHVS, CDR2 FQNEAQ.

In its sample, this clonotype was seen many times. The chain combines TRBV9 with TRBJ2-1; TRBD2 matches at 8 bases. Germline lookup yields CDR1 SGDLS and CDR2 YYNGEE. J was trimmed by 6 bases and V by 4 bases; bases with no gene match: 9. This CDR3 has 15 residues. The CDR3 here is CASSLAGGWGNEQFF. DNA for the CDR3: TGTGCCAGCAGCCTCGCGGGAGGTTGGGGCAATGAGCAGTTCTTC.

This clonotype showed up many times. This chain connects TRBV7-8 to TRBJ1-2; 9 bases are a match to TRBD1. J lost 6 bases, V lost 5 bases, and 13 bases had no gene match. The germline CDR1 and CDR2 sequences are SGHVS and FQNEAQ. The CDR3 has 16 amino acids. In nucleotides, the CDR3 is TGTGCCAGCAGCCCCCGGACAGGGGAATCGTCGAATGGCTACACCTTC. It encodes CASSPRTGESSNGYTF.

This clonotype was detected many times. The V and J genes are TRBV7-8 and TRBJ2-1, with 8 bases aligning to TRBD2. This CDR3 is built from 15 residues. Trimming at V came to 6 bases and at J to 7 bases, leaving 11 bases not matched to a gene. The germline gives CDR1 SGHVS, CDR2 FQNEAQ. For the CDR3, the DNA is TGTGCCAGCAGTTCTCTTTCCGGACTAGCAAATGAGCAGTTCTTC. Protein: CASSSLSGLANEQFF.